The 19 T cell receptor beta chains in this list originate from one sample, sequenced in a study of read filtering for tumor transcriptome and immune sequencing. The library was built from around 0.4 ug RNA with molecular barcoded adaptors for alpha/delta and beta/gamma chains. TCRdb reanalysed the reads using MiXCR and keeps one entry per CDR3 protein. Among about 46,000 distinct CDR3 sequences listed, about 20% were seen once. Sequencing was performed on a population of CD138-negative cells sorted from bone marrow. The receptors here all came from a donor aged 40 or older with multiple myeloma.

This clonotype was found many times. The chain has TRBV4-1 and TRBJ2-7; 7 bases are shared with TRBD1. J was trimmed by 4 bases and V by 1 base; bases with no gene match: 7. This CDR3 region has 15 residues. Germline V gene data show CDR1 as MGHRA and CDR2 as YSYEKL. CDR3 DNA sequence: TGCGCCAGCAGCCAAGTTCAGACAGGGTCGTACGAGCAGTACTTC. It is translated as CASSQVQTGSYEQYF.

Of note for this clonotype: A much larger clone lies a single base off, so this may be a read error. This chain uses TRBV4-1 with TRBJ2-1; the D is unclear. From germline, CDR1 is MGHRA and CDR2 YSYEKL. This CDR3 contains 15 residues. With 2 bases removed from V and 3 bases from J, the gap between germline ends came to 11 bases. The CDR3 DNA reads TGCGCCAGCAGCCAACCCCGGGTGAGCTACAATGAGCAGTTCTTC. Its protein is CASSQPRVSYNEQFF.

There are many counts of this clonotype. The V call is TRBV4-1, the J call TRBJ2-1; D remains ambiguous. Germline CDR1 is MGHRA and CDR2 is YSYEKL. With 7 bases removed from V and 0 bases from J, the gap between germline ends came to 7 bases. The CDR3 totals 13 residues. This chain's CDR3 is CASKGNSYNEQFF. The DNA of the CDR3 is TGCGCCAGCAAAGGAAACTCCTACAATGAGCAGTTCTTC.

This clonotype was recorded many times. This chain connects TRBV29-1 to TRBJ1-1, with D tentatively TRBD1 (5 bases). CDR1 and CDR2 (germline): SQVTM, ANQGSEA. V shed 6 bases and J shed 0 bases, with 11 bases lying between them. The CDR3 totals 13 residues. CDR3 protein: CSVQTEMNTEAFF. For the CDR3, the DNA is TGCAGCGTACAGACAGAAATGAACACTGAAGCTTTCTTT.

This clonotype appeared a few times. V gene TRBV19 combines with J gene TRBJ1-4; D is unclear. Germline CDR1 is LNHDA and CDR2 is SQIVND (reference sequence). V lost 3 bases and J 3 bases, leaving 8 bases between the germline ends. The CDR3 extends over 14 amino acids. The CDR3 nucleotides are TGTGCCAGTAGTATTTGGCCAGCTAATGAAAAACTGTTTTTT. Translating gives CASSIWPANEKLFF.

V is TRBV29-1 and J is TRBJ2-7; 13 nucleotides align to TRBD2. Losses at the gene ends were 3 bases for V and 5 bases for J; bases not matched to a gene: 4. Germline lookup yields CDR1 SQVTM and CDR2 ANQGSEA. The CDR3 is 14 residues long. The CDR3 is CSVDGLAGVHEQYF. The DNA for the CDR3 is TGCAGCGTTGACGGACTAGCGGGAGTTCACGAGCAGTACTTC.

The table lists this clonotype with a few counts. This chain connects TRBV7-2 to TRBJ1-5; unclear D gene. Trimming pared 5 bases from V and 4 bases from J, leaving 15 bases between. The length of the CDR3 is 15 residues. Germline V gives CDR1 SGHTA, CDR2 FQGNSA. For the CDR3, the DNA is TGTGCCAGCAGCCTCTCCGGCGTCGAGAATCAGCCCCAGCATTTT. Translating it yields CASSLSGVENQPQHF.

This clonotype was detected many times. V gene TRBV12-3 or TRBV12-4 combines with J gene TRBJ2-1; a weak D match, TRBD2 (6 bases). The length of the CDR3 is 14 residues. Trimming cost V 1 base and J 9 bases, with 13 bases left between them. Written as DNA, the CDR3 is TGTGCCAGCAGTTTAGATCCTAGCGTGTTTGAGCAGTTCTTC. Its protein is CASSLDPSVFEQFF.

To note about this clonotype: A much larger clonotype is one base distant, so this may be a read error. The chain couples TRBV5-1 to TRBJ1-1; a possible D gene is TRBD1 (6 bases). This CDR3 is 16 amino acids long. The germline gives CDR1 SGHRS, CDR2 YFSETQ. CDR3 sequence reads: CASTKGDPVWDTEDFF. The CDR3 DNA reads as TGCGCCAGTACAAAAGGGGACCCAGTATGGGACACTGAAGATTTCTTT.

At least ten counts were recorded for this clonotype. The chain uses TRBV4-1 and TRBJ1-2; tentatively, D is TRBD1 (5 bases). Germline V gene data show CDR1 as MGHRA and CDR2 as YSYEKL. This CDR3 comprises 16 residues. Between the trimmed V and J ends, which lost 0 bases and 14 bases, there was a span of 25 bases. DNA of the CDR3: TGCGCCAGCAGCCAAGATCCCCTAACCGGGACGCCGATTGGGACCTTC. Protein: CASSQDPLTGTPIGTF.

This clonotype was detected only a few times. The V gene is TRBV6-2 or TRBV6-3, the J gene TRBJ1-1; 11 bases agree with TRBD1. Germline V gene lookup returns CDR1 MNHEY and CDR2 SVGEGT. The trim removed 3 bases at V and 7 bases at J, leaving 7 bases unmatched. The CDR3 sequence is 15 residues long. The CDR3 nucleotides are TGTGCCAGCAGTTATGGACAGGGGGCAAATTTTGAAGCTTTCTTT. Protein: CASSYGQGANFEAFF.

About this clonotype itself: The junction departs from germline at one end; a sequencing error may be responsible. The chain links TRBV2 to TRBJ2-2; 8 bases are shared with TRBD2. This CDR3 has 15 amino acids. Germline V gene data show CDR1 as SNHLY and CDR2 as FYNNEI. The CDR3 nucleotides read TGTGCCAGCAGCGGGACTAGACGGAACACCGGGGAGCTGTTCTTT. It specifies CASSGTRRNTGELFF.

This clonotype has ten or more counts. V and J are TRBV29-1 and TRBJ2-5; 9 nucleotides line up with TRBD1. V was clipped by 7 bases and J by 5 bases; unmatched bases: 5. The CDR3 has 12 residues. The germline V gene encodes CDR1 SQVTM and CDR2 ANQGSEA. As DNA, the CDR3 is TGCAGCGCGGACAGGGGAGGGGAGACCCAGTACTTC. Residues: CSADRGGETQYF.

The sample holds many counts of this clonotype. This chain's CDR3 is CASRPQGPTEAFF. The CDR3 DNA follows: TGTGCCAGCAGGCCCCAGGGTCCCACTGAAGCTTTCTTT. The chain carries TRBV12-3 or TRBV12-4 and TRBJ1-1, with D tentatively TRBD1 (5 bases). The V end was cut by 6 bases, the J end by 4 bases, with 12 bases between. This CDR3 has 13 amino acids.

The sample holds many counts of this clonotype. This chain joins TRBV20-1 and TRBJ2-1, with 12 bases lining up with TRBD2. V shed 3 bases, J shed 0 bases, and the junction held 0 bases outside the gene matches. Per germline, CDR1 DFQATT and CDR2 SNEGSKA (reference sequence). The CDR3 runs to 15 residues. The CDR3 protein is CSARTSGSSYNEQFF. The CDR3 DNA sequence: TGCAGTGCTAGGACTAGCGGGAGCTCCTACAATGAGCAGTTCTTC.

This clonotype was detected a few times. This rearrangement joins TRBV2 to TRBJ1-4, with D uncertain. V lost 7 bases, J lost 2 bases, and 8 bases lay in between. Germline CDR1 and CDR2: SNHLY and FYNNEI. The CDR3 has 13 residues. The CDR3 DNA sequence: TGTGCCAGCAACGGAGACACTAATGAAAAACTGTTTTTT. Translation: CASNGDTNEKLFF.

The table lists this clonotype with many counts. The rearrangement joins TRBV21-1 to TRBJ2-7. TRBV21-1 is marked as a pseudogene. The CDR3 totals 13 residues. CDR3 nucleotide sequence: TGTGCCAGCAGCAATAAGGTCGACTACGAGCAGTACTTC. This sequence encodes CASSNKVDYEQYF.

Ten or more counts support this clonotype. The chain has TRBV20-1 and TRBJ1-2; TRBD1 might be the D (5 bases). Trimming cost V 3 bases and J 4 bases, with 12 bases left between them. The CDR3 runs 13 residues. Germline V gives CDR1 DFQATT, CDR2 SNEGSKA (reference sequence). The chain's CDR3 is CSARVQVAYGYTF. CDR3 nucleotides: TGCAGTGCTAGGGTACAGGTAGCCTATGGCTACACCTTC.

In its sample, this clonotype was seen many times. Here the CDR3 reads CAISQPENEKLFF. CDR3 sequence (DNA): TGTGCCATCAGCCAACCCGAGAATGAAAAACTGTTTTTT. The V gene is TRBV10-3, the J gene TRBJ1-4; D is ambiguous. The V gene lost 6 bases and the J gene lost 5 bases, with 10 bases spanning the gap. In germline, CDR1 is ENHRY, CDR2 SYGVKD. The length of the CDR3 is 13 residues.